Sequencing of this T cell receptor beta chain was carried out in a study of cytomegalovirus exposure and HLA in healthy donors. About the research overall: A prior study identified 120 million or so unique TCR beta sequences from roughly 180 million T cells.

It was with 60 Vbeta and 13 Jbeta primers that the PCR ran. TCRdb's table, derived via immunoSEQ multiplex PCR, lists solely in-frame clones and lacks some. The sample shows 85,000 to 100,000 clones, about four fifths of them seen only once. The length of the CDR3 is 16 residues. Germline-derived CDR1 and CDR2 are SGHRS and YFSETQ. V lost 0 bases and J lost 8; bases outside the gene matches: 6. With respect to this clone: As yet, its antigen is unknown.

General observations from the study: A likely sequencing artifact accounted for one observed cluster of highly shared sequence variants. Previously analyzed data showed that most TCR beta V segments were productive at a frequency of about 90% or about 30%.

This receptor was identified in a male donor in good health and CMV-seropositive. Material: PBMCs. The V gene is TRBV5-1, the J gene TRBJ2-4; 12 bases line up with TRBD2. The CDR3: CASSLEPSGGAYIQYF. The CDR3 region has the DNA TGCGCCAGCAGCTTGGAGCCTAGCGGGGGGGCATACATTCAGTACTTC. The entire variable domain, with the rest obtained from reference TRBV5-1 and TRBJ2-4, is as follows: KAGVTQTPRYLIKTRGQQVTLSCSPISGHRSVSWYQQTPGQGLQFLFEYFSETQRNKGNFPGRFSGRQFSNSRSEMNVSTLELGDSALYLCASSLEPSGGAYIQYFGAGTRLSVL.